This T cell receptor beta chain was profiled in a study of breast tumors, draining lymph nodes, adjacent tissues. Axillary draining lymph nodes of breast cancer patients supplied the node samples. Looked up from germline, CDR1 is DFQATT and CDR2 is SNEGSKA (reference sequence). The CDR3 consists of 13 residues. TCRdb fed the multiplex PCR reads into MiXCR, producing one record per CDR3 protein. The table includes about 89,000 distinct CDR3 sequences, approximately 30% detected once. Turning to this clonotype: Its target is not known. A much larger clone sits a single nucleotide away, making a read error possible.

Study observations and caveats: That most tumor T cells come from lymph nodes remained unproven. Tumor repertoires ranked between lymph nodes and nontumor tissue in diversity, with V and J gene preferences.

The TCR was taken from a female donor with breast cancer. Some clones in this sample may be carry-over from other donors' samples. V is TRBV20-1 and J is TRBJ1-1; D is undetermined. The material sequenced was axillary lymph node tissue. This chain's CDR3 is CSARADLGTEAVF. The CDR3 bases are TGCAGTGCTAGAGCCGATCTCGGCACTGAAGCTGTCTTT.